Listed below are T cell receptor beta chains from one sample, sequenced in a study of CXCR3-negative and CXCR3-positive naive CD8 T cells. TCRdb reanalyzed the 5' RACE reads and collapses them to one entry per CDR3 protein, without DNA. Here the sample table reports roughly 130,000 distinct CDR3 sequences. What was sequenced was naive CXCR3+ CD8+ T cells from blood. These receptors all stem from a human donor in good health. Some clones in this sample may be carry-over from other donors' samples. Both conserved end residues are part of each CDR3. Fields, in order: J gene, V gene, CDR3 length, CDR3 protein.

J gene: TRBJ2-5
V gene: TRBV5-6
CDR3 length: 15
CDR3 protein: CASSPGASGVETQYF

J gene: TRBJ1-1
V gene: TRBV12-3/TRBV12-4
CDR3 length: 11
CDR3 protein: CASSLNAEAFF

J gene: TRBJ2-1
V gene: TRBV7-6
CDR3 length: 13
CDR3 protein: CAGSLTRKNEQFF

J gene: TRBJ2-5
V gene: TRBV18
CDR3 length: 17
CDR3 protein: CASSPPERDRGGETQYF

J gene: TRBJ1-1
V gene: TRBV7-9
CDR3 length: 13
CDR3 protein: CASSLAMSTEAFF

J gene: TRBJ2-3
V gene: TRBV13
CDR3 length: 15
CDR3 protein: CASSLGGGLEDTQYF

J gene: TRBJ2-3
V gene: TRBV28
CDR3 length: 17
CDR3 protein: CASSGTSGPFSTDTQYF

J gene: TRBJ1-1
V gene: TRBV12-3/TRBV12-4
CDR3 length: 14
CDR3 protein: CASSSWTGDTEAFF

J gene: TRBJ2-7
V gene: TRBV11-2
CDR3 length: 16
CDR3 protein: CASSLDLTGRNYEQYF

J gene: TRBJ1-5
V gene: TRBV6-6
CDR3 length: 17
CDR3 protein: CASSYSTGFSGNQPQHF

J gene: TRBJ2-1
V gene: TRBV10-1
CDR3 length: 15
CDR3 protein: CASSGTFLPYNEQFF

J gene: TRBJ2-7
V gene: TRBV3-1
CDR3 length: 15
CDR3 protein: CASSVAAGSSYEQYF

J gene: TRBJ2-7
V gene: TRBV29-1
CDR3 length: 12
CDR3 protein: CSVELASYEQYF

J gene: TRBJ1-1
V gene: TRBV20-1
CDR3 length: 13
CDR3 protein: CSALGQQNTEAFF

J gene: TRBJ2-1
V gene: TRBV11-2
CDR3 length: 16
CDR3 protein: CASSPGAAGVYNEQFF

J gene: TRBJ2-7
V gene: TRBV15
CDR3 length: 14
CDR3 protein: CATSRDTGSYEQYF

J gene: TRBJ2-1
V gene: TRBV4-2
CDR3 length: 15
CDR3 protein: CASSQEGGAYNEQFF

J gene: TRBJ2-7
V gene: TRBV7-9
CDR3 length: 14
CDR3 protein: CASSPGPGVHVCNF

J gene: TRBJ1-3
V gene: TRBV28
CDR3 length: 17
CDR3 protein: CASSNVGDITPGNTIYF

J gene: TRBJ2-1
V gene: TRBV12-3/TRBV12-4
CDR3 length: 14
CDR3 protein: CASVQGSSYNEQFF

J gene: TRBJ2-5
V gene: TRBV20-1
CDR3 length: 17
CDR3 protein: CSAKEGASGSYQETQYF

J gene: TRBJ1-2
V gene: TRBV29-1
CDR3 length: 14
CDR3 protein: CSVEYRAPVWGYTF

J gene: TRBJ2-7
V gene: TRBV2
CDR3 length: 13
CDR3 protein: CASSEGRRFEQYF

J gene: TRBJ2-1
V gene: TRBV27
CDR3 length: 18
CDR3 protein: CASSPLGRGGISYNEQFF

J gene: TRBJ2-1
V gene: TRBV5-1
CDR3 length: 14
CDR3 protein: CASSVGQGADEQFF

J gene: TRBJ1-2
V gene: TRBV10-2
CDR3 length: 14
CDR3 protein: CASSESREGYGYTF

J gene: TRBJ2-4
V gene: TRBV5-6
CDR3 length: 14
CDR3 protein: CASSSGLAKNIQYF

J gene: TRBJ2-3
V gene: TRBV29-1
CDR3 length: 14
CDR3 protein: CSVALRGPTDTQYF

J gene: TRBJ1-1
V gene: TRBV11-2
CDR3 length: 18
CDR3 protein: CASSLYPSPGRVNTEAFF

J gene: TRBJ2-3
V gene: TRBV7-6
CDR3 length: 12
CDR3 protein: CASSPYLDTQYF

J gene: TRBJ2-1
V gene: TRBV7-3
CDR3 length: 13
CDR3 protein: CASSPTDINEQFF

J gene: TRBJ2-7
V gene: TRBV30
CDR3 length: 14
CDR3 protein: CAWSNRDRDYEQYF

J gene: TRBJ2-7
V gene: TRBV5-1
CDR3 length: 15
CDR3 protein: CASSLATGDLYEQYF

J gene: TRBJ2-7
V gene: TRBV27
CDR3 length: 13
CDR3 protein: CASSSAGGYEQYF

J gene: TRBJ1-1
V gene: TRBV23-1
CDR3 length: 16
CDR3 protein: CASSRPRGVRRTEAFF